This TCR beta chain was found in a study of human T cells and chemical hapten exposure. Study-level information: Patients, chiefly female, had alopecia areata, totalis or universalis.

This clonotype was counted between two and nine times. Each CDR3 protein is one row after TCRdb ran MiXCR on the RACE reads. The sample shows 150,000 to 200,000 distinct CDR3 sequences, around 25% of them seen only once. Germline V gene lookup returns CDR1 SGHAT and CDR2 FQNNGV. This CDR3 region has 15 residues. V trimming: 3 bases; J trimming: 4 bases; junction bases outside the gene matches: 5. The time point is: patch test 3, about 24 weeks after DPC sensitization. Treatment noted: therapeutic diphenylcyclopropenone sensitization with weekly scalp DPC. Sequencing started from total RNA isolated from unfractionated whole blood.

The rearrangement joins TRBV11-2 to TRBJ2-3; 9 bases match TRBD2. This receptor was identified in a woman between 40 and 55 years old with alopecia areata. Some clones in this sample may be carry-over from other donors' samples. Here the sequenced sample was whole blood, taken in connection with sensitization to the hapten diphenylcyclopropenone (DPC). The CDR3 reads CASSLGTSLSDTQYF. The CDR3, as DNA: TGTGCCAGCAGCTTGGGGACTAGCCTATCAGATACGCAGTATTTT.